These 5 T cell receptor beta chains originate from one sample sequenced in a study of spatial heterogeneity in lung cancer. TCRdb itself ran the 5' RACE reads through MiXCR, one entry per CDR3 protein. This table has about 17,000 distinct CDR3 sequences, about a fifth appearing once. Time point meaning: sample taken at primary tumor resection. Unsorted whole RNA samples from tumor, nontumor lung or frozen PBMC were sequenced. This material consisted of PBMCs, taken at surgery. The receptors stem from a female donor with early-stage non-small cell lung cancer.

This clonotype was counted at least ten times. The chain links TRBV30 to TRBJ2-3; D is uncertain. This CDR3 comprises 15 residues. V gave up 3 bases and J gave up 6 bases, with 19 bases separating them. The germline V gene has CDR1 GTSNPN and CDR2 SVGIG (reference sequence). This chain's CDR3 is CAWRKIATEVDTQYF. CDR3 in DNA: TGTGCCTGGAGGAAAATAGCAACCGAGGTTGATACGCAGTATTTT.

This clonotype has a count of ten or more. The chain carries TRBV29-1 and TRBJ2-3; D not resolved. Trimming removed 3 bases at V and 0 bases at J, with 1 base between. The CDR3 runs 11 residues. Germline CDR1 and CDR2: SQVTM and ANQGSEA. Here the CDR3 DNA reads TGCAGCGTTGACAGCACAGATACGCAGTATTTT. It is translated as CSVDSTDTQYF.

This clonotype has at least ten counts. V is TRBV7-2 and J is TRBJ1-1, with TRBD1 matching over 7 bases. This CDR3 has 17 amino acids. With 1 base clipped from V and 5 bases from J, the junction kept 13 bases outside the gene matches. CDR1 SGHTA and CDR2 FQGNSA come from the germline V gene. Written as DNA, the CDR3 is TGTGCCAGCAGCTTAGGCGGCGCGGAGAGGGGGCGGACTGAAGCTTTCTTT. This translates into CASSLGGAERGRTEAFF.

This chain connects TRBV20-1 to TRBJ2-7; the D is unclear. Trimming took off 6 bases at V and 1 base at J, with 4 bases between the two ends. The CDR3 extends over 10 amino acids. Germline CDR1 and CDR2: DFQATT and SNEGSKA (reference sequence). CDR3 amino acids: CSARSYEQYF. In DNA, the CDR3 is TGCAGTGCGCGTTCCTACGAGCAGTACTTC.

Turning to this clonotype: One end of the junction does not line up with germline, which may come from a read error. The chain employs TRBV2 and TRBJ1-2; D ambiguous. The CDR3 length is 13 residues. Germline V gene sequence: CDR1 SNHLY, CDR2 FYNNEI. The CDR3: CASRFLPDYGYAF. DNA for the CDR3: TGTGCCAGCAGGTTCCTGCCTGACTATGGCTACGCCTTC.